A selection of T cell receptor beta chains follows, all from one sample in a study of PD-1 blockade in classical Hodgkin lymphoma. Generated by immunoSEQ multiplex PCR, the TCRdb table keeps only in-frame clones and is missing some. The sample lists 20,000 to 30,000 clones, approximately 79% occurring once. Sequences were derived from peripheral blood mononuclear cells (PBMCs), sampled before the fourth cycle of nivolumab. All receptors come from a human donor with classical Hodgkin lymphoma. CDR3s include the opening cysteine and the closing phenylalanine or tryptophan. A D gene is named only where the DNA matches it firmly. The size field is filled for only some rows; it gives once, few, many or a size class.

>TRBJ2-1|once|.|TRBV7-9|12
CASSLGPSEQFF
TGTGCCAGCAGCTTGGGTCCGAGTGAGCAGTTCTTC
>TRBJ2-1|.|TRBD2|TRBV6-5|16
CASSYSGGGSGYEQFF
TGTGCCAGCAGTTACTCCGGGGGGGGTTCGGGATATGAGCAGTTCTTC
>TRBJ2-3|.|.|TRBV7-9|15
CASSNRDTSTDTQYF
TGTGCCAGCAGCAACCGGGACACCTCCACAGATACGCAGTATTTT
>TRBJ2-2|.|.|TRBV5-4|14
CASSHREGPGELFF
TGTGCCAGCAGCCACCGGGAAGGGCCCGGGGAGCTGTTTTTT
>TRBJ1-1|.|.|TRBV6-5|14
CASSYVGGVAEAFF
TGTGCCAGCAGTTACGTGGGCGGGGTCGCTGAAGCTTTCTTT
>TRBJ1-2|.|.|TRBV29-1|13
CSVEVGGTYGYTF
TGCAGCGTTGAAGTAGGGGGTACCTATGGCTACACCTTC
>TRBJ2-2|.|.|TRBV7-2|15
CASSGVLADTGELFF
TGTGCCAGCAGCGGGGTACTAGCCGACACCGGGGAGCTGTTTTTT
>TRBJ1-1|.|.|TRBV29-1|12
CSGALGNTEAFF
TGCAGCGGGGCATTAGGGAACACTGAAGCTTTCTTT
>TRBJ2-7|few|.|TRBV6-1|16
CASSEIVGAATYEQYF
TGTGCCAGCAGTGAAATTGTAGGGGCAGCCACGTACGAGCAGTACTTC
>TRBJ1-2|.|.|TRBV29-1|14
CSVELGDTNYGYTF
TGCAGCGTTGAATTGGGGGACACAAACTATGGCTACACCTTC
>TRBJ2-7|.|.|TRBV4-1|15
CASSQVKDGPYEQYF
TGCGCCAGCAGCCAGGTCAAGGACGGCCCCTACGAGCAGTACTTC
>TRBJ2-5|few|TRBD1|TRBV2|15
CASSFFTGALRTQYF
TGTGCCAGCAGTTTCTTTACAGGGGCCCTCCGGACCCAGTACTTC
>TRBJ2-6|.|.|TRBV6-4|17
CASSDSGGDTGANVLTF
TGTGCCAGCAGTGACTCGGGAGGCGACACGGGGGCCAACGTCCTGACTTTC
>TRBJ2-1|.|TRBD1|TRBV28|15
CASSYDRGGGNEQFF
TGTGCCAGCAGCTATGACAGGGGTGGGGGCAATGAGCAGTTCTTC
>TRBJ1-4|.|.|TRBV18|18
CASSPFVASTGHGEKLFF
TGTGCCAGCTCACCATTTGTTGCCTCAACAGGCCATGGGGAAAAACTGTTTTTT
>TRBJ1-1|.|TRBD1|TRBV4-3|14
CASSRLTGGTEAFF
TGCGCCAGCAGCCGTCTTACAGGGGGCACTGAAGCTTTCTTT
>TRBJ1-1|once|.|TRBV2|14
CASRRGQSNTEAFF
TGTGCCAGCAGGAGGGGACAATCGAACACTGAAGCTTTCTTT
>TRBJ1-2|.|.|TRBV1|11
CTSTYYRGYTF
TGCACCAGCACTTATTACAGGGGCTACACCTTC
>TRBJ2-7|.|.|TRBV5-5|14
CASTSSKGFYEQYF
TGTGCCAGCACCTCTAGTAAAGGGTTCTACGAGCAGTACTTC
>TRBJ1-5|few|.|TRBV4-3|15
CASSQDRGWNQPQHF
TGCGCCAGCAGCCAAGACAGGGGATGGAATCAGCCCCAGCATTTT
>TRBJ1-2|few|TRBD1|TRBV15|14
CATSRDWTGNGYTF
TGTGCCACCAGCAGAGACTGGACAGGGAATGGCTACACCTTC
>TRBJ1-4|once|.|TRBV7-9|14
CASSLRGPNEKLFF
TGTGCCAGCAGCTTGCGGGGTCCTAATGAAAAACTGTTTTTT
>TRBJ1-5|.|.|TRBV7-2|13
CASSPDPFQPQHF
TGTGCCAGCAGCCCGGACCCCTTTCAGCCCCAGCATTTT
>TRBJ2-7|few|TRBD1|TRBV7-2|14
CASSAGQGAYEQYF
TGTGCCAGCAGCGCGGGACAGGGCGCCTACGAGCAGTACTTC
>TRBJ1-1|.|.|TRBV7-3|13
CASSLNGRDKAFF
TGTGCCAGCAGCTTAAACGGCAGAGACAAAGCTTTCTTT
>TRBJ2-7|.|.|TRBV7-2|15
CASSLYRQEIYEQYF
TGTGCCAGCAGCTTATATAGACAGGAGATCTACGAGCAGTACTTC
>TRBJ2-5|.|TRBD1|TRBV4-1|15
CASSLTQGSQETQYF
TGCGCCAGCAGCCTTACACAGGGGTCCCAAGAGACCCAGTACTTC
>TRBJ1-3|few|.|TRBV14|15
CASSRTLNSGNTIYF
TGTGCCAGCAGCCGGACCCTGAATTCTGGAAACACCATATATTTT
>TRBJ1-5|.|.|TRBV5-6|14
CASSLGRNNQPQHF
TGTGCCAGCAGCTTGGGTCGGAACAATCAGCCCCAGCATTTT